This T cell receptor (beta chain) stems from a study of T-cell reconstitution after alpha-beta-depleted transplantation in children. Points from the study as a whole: Diversity of TCRbeta at day 60 was high in some patients, arising from surviving recipient T cells and thymic progenitors. Among T cells one year after transplant, newly produced cells accounted for most counts and diversity.

The V and J ends lost 2 bases and 3 bases, in that order; junction bases with no gene match: 7. This CDR3 spans 17 amino acids. The TCRbeta library was prepared with unique molecular identifiers. One entry per CDR3 protein, called by TCRdb with MiXCR from the PCR reads. The sample yields thousands of distinct CDR3 sequences, under 15% seen once. In its sample, this clonotype is medium-sized. The antigen remains unidentified. The clonotype originates from a boy younger than 18 with acute lymphoblastic leukemia, due to receive a stem cell transplant. This chain uses TRBV12-3 or TRBV12-4 with TRBJ1-1; 12 nucleotides align to TRBD1. This specimen was PBMCs, taken before TCRalphabeta/CD19-depleted stem cell transplant. The CDR3: CASSLWGTGGWDTEAFF. CDR3 DNA: TGTGCCAGCAGTTTATGGGGGACAGGGGGCTGGGACACTGAAGCTTTCTTT.